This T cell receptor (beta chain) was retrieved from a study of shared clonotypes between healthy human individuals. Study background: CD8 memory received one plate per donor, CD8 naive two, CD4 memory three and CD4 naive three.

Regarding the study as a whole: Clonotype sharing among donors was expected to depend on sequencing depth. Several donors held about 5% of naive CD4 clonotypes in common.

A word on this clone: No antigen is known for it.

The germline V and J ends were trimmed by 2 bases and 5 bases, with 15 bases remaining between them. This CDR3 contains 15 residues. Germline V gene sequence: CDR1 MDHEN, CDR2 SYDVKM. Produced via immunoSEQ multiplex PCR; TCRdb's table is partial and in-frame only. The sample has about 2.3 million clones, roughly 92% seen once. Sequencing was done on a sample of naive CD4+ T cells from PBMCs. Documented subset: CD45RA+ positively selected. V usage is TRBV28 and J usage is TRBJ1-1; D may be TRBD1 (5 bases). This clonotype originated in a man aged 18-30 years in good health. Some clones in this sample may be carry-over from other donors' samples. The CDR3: CASSLGSRVQTEAFF. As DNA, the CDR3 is TGTGCCAGCAGTTTAGGGAGCAGGGTACAAACTGAAGCTTTCTTT.